These 19 T cell receptor beta chains share one sample of origin, sequenced in a study of T cells in localized non-small cell lung cancer. TCRdb's table, derived via immunoSEQ multiplex PCR, lists solely in-frame clones and lacks some. Of about 130,000 clones in the sample, 89% were seen once. Sequences were derived from peripheral blood, sampled before any cancer treatment. The receptor set was obtained from an older female donor with stage I lung adenocarcinoma.

The chain uses TRBV28 and TRBJ2-1; D not certain. Trimming cost V 7 bases and J 0 bases, with 13 bases left between them. CDR1 and CDR2 from the germline V gene are MDHEN and SYDVKM. The CDR3 has 15 amino acids. The CDR3 DNA reads TGTGCCAGCAAACCTGACTCTAGCTCCTACAATGAGCAGTTCTTC. Its protein is CASKPDSSSYNEQFF.

The genes are TRBV20-1 and TRBJ1-1; D ambiguous. The CDR3 consists of 11 residues. V lost 2 bases to trimming and J lost 8 bases, with 9 bases between them. CDR1 and CDR2 (germline): DFQATT, SNEGSKA (reference sequence). The CDR3 DNA follows: TGCAGTGCTAGAAGGTTGGGGGAAGCTTTCTTT. Its translation is CSARRLGEAFF.

This chain links TRBV6-5 with TRBJ1-2; TRBD1 is a possible D gene (5 bases). Germline CDR1 and CDR2: MNHEY and SVGAGI. The CDR3 covers 15 residues. Trimming removed 5 bases at V and 6 bases at J, with 19 bases between. The CDR3, as DNA: TGTGCCAGCAGTCCCCCGGGTTTGGGGGGGGATGGCTACACCTTC. Its protein product is CASSPPGLGGDGYTF.

The chain employs TRBV28 and TRBJ2-7; D is unclear. The CDR3 consists of 14 residues. Germline-derived CDR1 and CDR2 are MDHEN and SYDVKM. Trimming cost V 1 base and J 3 bases, with 10 bases left between them. In DNA, the CDR3 is TGTGCCAGCAGTTTATTAGGACGGTTCTACGAGCAGTACTTC. It yields the protein CASSLLGRFYEQYF.

This chain joins TRBV5-4 and TRBJ2-1; D is perhaps TRBD1 (7 bases). This CDR3 is 15 amino acids long. Trimming stripped 3 bases from V and 7 bases from J, with 17 bases between. Germline CDR1 SGHNT, CDR2 YYREEE (reference sequence). The CDR3 DNA follows: TGTGCCAGCAGCTCGGCGCGGGACAGAACGAATGAGCAGTTCTTC. This translates into CASSSARDRTNEQFF.

V and J are TRBV4-1 and TRBJ2-5; D may be TRBD1 (7 bases). Germline loops: CDR1 MGHRA, CDR2 YSYEKL. Trimming pared 1 base from V and 5 bases from J, leaving 26 bases between. This CDR3 has 19 amino acids. The CDR3 DNA is TGCGCCAGCAGCCAAGGCCAGGGGGGCGGCTCCTTTTTCCGGGAGACCCAGTACTTC. Protein sequence: CASSQGQGGGSFFRETQYF.

The V call is TRBV30, the J call TRBJ2-7; D is ambiguous. The CDR3 is made up of 13 amino acids. Germline loops: CDR1 GTSNPN, CDR2 SVGIG (reference sequence). Trimming removed 4 bases at V and 2 bases at J, with 12 bases between. This chain's CDR3 is CAWTKAVAYEQYF. The CDR3 bases are TGTGCCTGGACCAAAGCAGTCGCCTACGAGCAGTACTTC.

The genes are TRBV14 and TRBJ2-1; 7 positions match TRBD1. There are 13 residues in the CDR3. Germline V gene data show CDR1 as SGHDN and CDR2 as FVKESK. With V trimmed by 9 bases and J by 4 bases, 6 bases remained unmatched. The CDR3 DNA reads TGTGCCAGTGGACAGGTGGAATACAATGAGCAGTTCTTC. It codes for CASGQVEYNEQFF.

This rearrangement joins TRBV5-8 to TRBJ2-7; 8 bases map to TRBD2. V was pared by 2 bases and J by 1 base, with 2 bases of the junction left unmatched. Germline-derived CDR1 and CDR2 are SGHTS and YDEGEE. The CDR3 sequence is 14 residues long. The CDR3 sequence is CASSLLAASYEQYF. CDR3 DNA sequence: TGTGCCAGCAGCTTACTAGCGGCTTCCTACGAGCAGTACTTC.

The V and J genes are TRBV15 and TRBJ2-3; D might be TRBD2 (6 bases). From germline, CDR1 is LNHNV and CDR2 YYDKDF (reference sequence). V dropped 5 bases and J dropped 5 bases, with 14 bases sitting between them. The CDR3 runs to 14 residues. CDR3 bases: TGTGCCACCAGCGCCGGGACTCACGAAGATACGCAGTATTTT. It encodes CATSAGTHEDTQYF.

CDR3 sequence: CASSPQKTSNTEAFF. The CDR3, as DNA: TGTGCCAGCTCACCACAGAAGACCTCGAACACTGAAGCTTTCTTT. J is TRBJ1-1 and V is TRBV18; no clear D gene. The germline V and J ends were trimmed by 1 base and 1 base, with 10 bases remaining between them. CDR3 length equals 15 residues. Germline V lookup: CDR1 KGHSH, CDR2 LQKENI.

The rearrangement joins TRBV5-1 to TRBJ2-1; D not resolved. The ends were cut back, 5 bases at V and 12 bases at J, with 18 bases in the middle. The CDR3 spans 13 residues. Germline CDR1 SGHRS, CDR2 YFSETQ. CDR3 sequence reads: CASRIDLSTRQFF. CDR3 DNA sequence: TGCGCCAGCAGAATCGACTTGTCAACTCGGCAGTTCTTC.

The V gene is TRBV5-4, the J gene TRBJ2-7; 7 bases are shared with TRBD2. With V trimmed by 4 bases and J by 2 bases, 0 bases remained unmatched. Germline CDR1 SGHNT, CDR2 YYREEE (reference sequence). CDR3 size: 12 residues. Here the CDR3 reads CASSGGAYEQYF. In nucleotides, the CDR3 is TGTGCCAGCAGCGGGGGGGCCTACGAGCAGTACTTC.

The chain has TRBV5-1 and TRBJ2-1; D remains unclear. The germline V and J ends were trimmed by 0 bases and 8 bases, with 9 bases remaining between them. Germline loops: CDR1 SGHRS, CDR2 YFSETQ. CDR3 length: 13 amino acids. The CDR3 DNA reads as TGCGCCAGCAGCTTGGACTTGTGGTATGAGCAGTTCTTC. Translating gives CASSLDLWYEQFF.

This clone was detected ten times or more. This chain uses TRBV7-3 with TRBJ1-1, with TRBD1 matching 10 bases. V gave up 3 bases and J gave up 3 bases; unmatched junction bases: 1. The CDR3 extends over 14 amino acids. The germline gives CDR1 SGHTA, CDR2 FQGTGA. The CDR3 here is CASSLTGGDTEAFF. CDR3 nucleotides: TGTGCCAGCAGCTTGACAGGGGGCGACACTGAAGCTTTCTTT.

The chain carries TRBV18 and TRBJ2-7; TRBD1 might be the D (5 bases). Trimming took 3 bases from V and 3 from J, leaving 9 bases between them. The CDR3 totals 13 residues. The V gene's germline CDR1 is KGHSH and CDR2 LQKENI. CDR3 loop: CASSPTGVYEQYF. The CDR3 coding sequence is TGTGCCAGCTCACCCACAGGTGTCTACGAGCAGTACTTC.

The rearrangement uses TRBV19 and TRBJ2-2; TRBD1 matches 7 bases. V was clipped by 10 bases and J by 4 bases; unmatched bases: 12. The germline gives CDR1 LNHDA, CDR2 SQIVND (reference sequence). CDR3 size: 15 residues. CDR3 DNA: TGTGCCACCGAAACAGGGGTAATAGGCACCGGGGAGCTGTTTTTT. This encodes CATETGVIGTGELFF. Together with reference TRBV19 and TRBJ2-2, the CDR3 gives the full variable domain: DGGITQSPKYLFRKEGQNVTLSCEQNLNHDAMYWYRQDPGQGLRLIYYSQIVNDFQKGDIAEGYSVSREKKESFPLTVTSAQKNPTAFYLCATETGVIGTGELFFGEGSRLTVL.

The J gene is TRBJ2-1, the V gene TRBV2, with 7 nucleotides matching TRBD2. CDR3 length equals 15 residues. Losses at the gene ends were 0 bases for V and 7 bases for J; bases not matched to a gene: 6. Germline loops: CDR1 SNHLY, CDR2 FYNNEI. CDR3 nucleotide sequence: TGTGCCAGCAGTGAAGCGGGAGGGCCTCGGAATGAGCAGTTCTTC. Translating it yields CASSEAGGPRNEQFF.

This chain uses TRBV15 with TRBJ2-2; the D gene could be TRBD1 or TRBD2 (5 bases each). This CDR3 is built from 15 residues. CDR1 LNHNV and CDR2 YYDKDF come from the germline V gene (reference sequence). The V end lost 1 base, the J end lost 6 bases, and 12 bases lay between the germline ends. CDR3 nucleotides: TGTGCCACCAGCAGAGCTGGGACGACGGCCGGGGAGCTGTTTTTT. Its protein product is CATSRAGTTAGELFF.